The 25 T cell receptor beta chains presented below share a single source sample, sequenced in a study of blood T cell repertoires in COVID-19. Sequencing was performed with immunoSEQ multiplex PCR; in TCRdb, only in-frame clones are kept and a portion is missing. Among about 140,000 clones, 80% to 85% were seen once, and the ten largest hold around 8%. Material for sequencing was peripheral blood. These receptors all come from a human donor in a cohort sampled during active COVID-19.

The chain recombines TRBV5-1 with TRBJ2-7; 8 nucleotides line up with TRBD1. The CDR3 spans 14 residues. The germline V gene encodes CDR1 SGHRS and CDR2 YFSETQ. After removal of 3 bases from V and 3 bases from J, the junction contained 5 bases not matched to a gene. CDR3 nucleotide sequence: TGCGCCAGCAGCTCCACAGGGGGGTTCTACGAGCAGTACTTC. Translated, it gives CASSSTGGFYEQYF. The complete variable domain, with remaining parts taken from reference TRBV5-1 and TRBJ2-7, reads KAGVTQTPRYLIKTRGQQVTLSCSPISGHRSVSWYQQTPGQGLQFLFEYFSETQRNKGNFPGRFSGRQFSNSRSEMNVSTLELGDSALYLCASSSTGGFYEQYFGPGTRLTVT.

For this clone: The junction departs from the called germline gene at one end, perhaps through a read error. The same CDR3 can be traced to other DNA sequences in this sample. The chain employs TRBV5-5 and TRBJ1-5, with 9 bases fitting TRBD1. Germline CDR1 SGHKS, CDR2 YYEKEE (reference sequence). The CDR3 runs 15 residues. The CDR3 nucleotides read TGTGCCAGCAGCTTAGGACAGGGGCGGTATCAACCCCAGCATTTT. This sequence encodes CASSLGQGRYQPQHF.

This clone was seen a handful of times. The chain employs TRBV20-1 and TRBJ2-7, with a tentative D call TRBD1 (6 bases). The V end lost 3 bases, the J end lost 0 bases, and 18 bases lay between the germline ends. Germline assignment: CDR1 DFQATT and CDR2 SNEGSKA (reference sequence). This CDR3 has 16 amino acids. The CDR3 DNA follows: TGCAGTGCTAGTTTCTACTGGGGACATGGCTCCTACGAGCAGTACTTC. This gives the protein CSASFYWGHGSYEQYF.

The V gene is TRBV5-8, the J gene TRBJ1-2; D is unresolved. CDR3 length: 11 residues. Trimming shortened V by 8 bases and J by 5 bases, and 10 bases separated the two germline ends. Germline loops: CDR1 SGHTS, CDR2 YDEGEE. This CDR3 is CASARRYGYTF. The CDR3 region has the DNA TGTGCCAGTGCTCGGAGGTATGGCTACACCTTC.

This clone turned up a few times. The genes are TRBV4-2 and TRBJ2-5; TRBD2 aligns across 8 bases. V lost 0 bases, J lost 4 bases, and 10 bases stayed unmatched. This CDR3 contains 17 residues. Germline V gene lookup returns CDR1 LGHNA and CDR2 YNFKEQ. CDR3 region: CASSQESGGAYGETQYF. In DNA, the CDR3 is TGTGCCAGCAGCCAAGAGTCGGGGGGGGCCTACGGAGAGACCCAGTACTTC.

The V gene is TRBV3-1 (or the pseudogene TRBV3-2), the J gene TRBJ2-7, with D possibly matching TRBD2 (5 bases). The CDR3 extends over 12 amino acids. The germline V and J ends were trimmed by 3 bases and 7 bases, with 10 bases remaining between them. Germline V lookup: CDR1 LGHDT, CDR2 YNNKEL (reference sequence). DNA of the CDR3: TGTGCCAGCAGCCAGTACGGAGGAGAGCAGTACTTC. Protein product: CASSQYGGEQYF.

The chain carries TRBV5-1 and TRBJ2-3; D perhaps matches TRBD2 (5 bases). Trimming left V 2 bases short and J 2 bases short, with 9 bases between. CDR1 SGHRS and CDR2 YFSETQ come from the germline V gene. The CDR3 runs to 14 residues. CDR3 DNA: TGCGCCAGCAGCTTAAGCGGCTTCACAGATACGCAGTATTTT. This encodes CASSLSGFTDTQYF.

The CDR3 region has the DNA TGTGCCAGCAGCACCAACGACAGGCTAAACAATGAGCAGTTCTTC. Protein sequence: CASSTNDRLNNEQFF. V usage is TRBV6-4 and J usage is TRBJ2-1, with a weak D call TRBD1 (6 bases). V lost 6 bases, J lost 5 bases, and 17 bases lay in between. Per germline, CDR1 MRHNA and CDR2 SNTAGT. There are 15 residues in the CDR3.

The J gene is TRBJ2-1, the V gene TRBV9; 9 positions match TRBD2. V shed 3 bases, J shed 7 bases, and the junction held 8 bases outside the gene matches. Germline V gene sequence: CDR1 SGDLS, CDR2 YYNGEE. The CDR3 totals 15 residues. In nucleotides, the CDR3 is TGTGCCAGCAGCGCGATACTAGCGGGCCTAAATGAGCAGTTCTTC. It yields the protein CASSAILAGLNEQFF. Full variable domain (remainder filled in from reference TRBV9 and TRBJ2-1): DSGVTQTPKHLITATGQRVTLRCSPRSGDLSVYWYQQSLDQGLQFLIQYYNGEERAKGNILERFSAQQFPDLHSELNLSSLELGDSALYFCASSAILAGLNEQFFGPGTRLTVL.

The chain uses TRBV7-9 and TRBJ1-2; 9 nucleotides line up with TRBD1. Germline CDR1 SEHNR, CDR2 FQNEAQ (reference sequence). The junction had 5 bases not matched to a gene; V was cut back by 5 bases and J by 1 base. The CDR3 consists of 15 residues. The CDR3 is CASSRRDRDNYGYTF. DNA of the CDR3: TGTGCCAGCAGCCGCCGGGACAGGGATAACTATGGCTACACCTTC.

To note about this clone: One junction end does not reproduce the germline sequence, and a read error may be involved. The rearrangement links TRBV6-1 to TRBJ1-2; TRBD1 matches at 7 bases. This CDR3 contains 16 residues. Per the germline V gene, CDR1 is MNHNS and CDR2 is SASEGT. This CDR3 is CASREGYRGRGYGYTF. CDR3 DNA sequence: TGTGCCAGCAGAGAAGGCTACAGGGGAAGAGGCTATGGCTACACCTTC.

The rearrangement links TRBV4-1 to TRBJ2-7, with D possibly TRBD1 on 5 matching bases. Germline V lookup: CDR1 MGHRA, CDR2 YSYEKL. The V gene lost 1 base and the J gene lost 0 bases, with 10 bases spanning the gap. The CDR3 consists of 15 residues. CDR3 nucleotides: TGCGCCAGCAGCCAAGTAGGGGATTTCTCCTACGAGCAGTACTTC. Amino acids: CASSQVGDFSYEQYF.

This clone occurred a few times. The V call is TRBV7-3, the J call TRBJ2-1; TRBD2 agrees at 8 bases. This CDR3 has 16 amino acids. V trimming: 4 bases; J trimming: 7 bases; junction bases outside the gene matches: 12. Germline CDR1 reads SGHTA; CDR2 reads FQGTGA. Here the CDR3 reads CASSSDPGTSFNEQFF. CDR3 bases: TGTGCCAGCAGCTCAGATCCCGGGACTAGTTTTAATGAGCAGTTCTTC.

CDR3 sequence (DNA): TGTGCCACCAGCAGAGGGAGCTCTGGAAACACCATATATTTT. It codes for CATSRGSSGNTIYF. The chain has TRBV15 and TRBJ1-3, with no clear D. Looked up from germline, CDR1 is LNHNV and CDR2 is YYDKDF (reference sequence). The V end was cut by 1 base, the J end by 0 bases, with 4 bases between. This CDR3 region has 14 residues.

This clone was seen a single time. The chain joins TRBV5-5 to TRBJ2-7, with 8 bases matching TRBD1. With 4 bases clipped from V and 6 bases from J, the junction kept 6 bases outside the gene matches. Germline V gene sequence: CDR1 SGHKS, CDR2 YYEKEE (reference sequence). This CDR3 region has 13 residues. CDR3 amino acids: CASSPQGAREQYF. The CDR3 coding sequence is TGTGCCAGCAGCCCCCAGGGGGCCCGCGAGCAGTACTTC.

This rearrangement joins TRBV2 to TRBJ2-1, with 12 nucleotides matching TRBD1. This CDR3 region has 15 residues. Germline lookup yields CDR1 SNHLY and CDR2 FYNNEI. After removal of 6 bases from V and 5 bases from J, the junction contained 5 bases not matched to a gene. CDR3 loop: CASSRDRGRDNEQFF. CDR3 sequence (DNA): TGTGCCAGCAGCAGGGACAGGGGGCGGGACAATGAGCAGTTCTTC.

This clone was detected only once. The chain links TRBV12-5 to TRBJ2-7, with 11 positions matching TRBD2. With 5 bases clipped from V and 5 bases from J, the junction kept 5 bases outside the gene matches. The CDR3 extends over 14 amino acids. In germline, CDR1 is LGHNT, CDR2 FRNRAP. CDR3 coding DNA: TGTGCTAGTGGTATTAGCGGGGGGGCCCACGAGCAGTACTTC. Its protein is CASGISGGAHEQYF.

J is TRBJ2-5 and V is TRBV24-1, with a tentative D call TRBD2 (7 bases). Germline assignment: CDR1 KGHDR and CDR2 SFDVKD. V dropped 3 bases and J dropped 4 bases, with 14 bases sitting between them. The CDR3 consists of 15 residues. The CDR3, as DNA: TGTGCCACCAGTGATCAACGGGGGGCCGCAGAGACCCAGTACTTC. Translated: CATSDQRGAAETQYF.

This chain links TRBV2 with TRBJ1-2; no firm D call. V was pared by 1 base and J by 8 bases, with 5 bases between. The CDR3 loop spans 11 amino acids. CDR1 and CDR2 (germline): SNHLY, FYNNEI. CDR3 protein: CASSEDSGYTF. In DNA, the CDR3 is TGTGCCAGCAGTGAAGACTCCGGCTACACCTTC.

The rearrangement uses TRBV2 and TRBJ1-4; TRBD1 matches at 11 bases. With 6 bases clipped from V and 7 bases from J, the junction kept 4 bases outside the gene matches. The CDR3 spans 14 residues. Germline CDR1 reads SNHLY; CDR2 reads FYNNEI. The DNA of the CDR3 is TGTGCCAGCAGAACCGGGACAGGGGGTGAAAAACTGTTTTTT. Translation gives CASRTGTGGEKLFF.

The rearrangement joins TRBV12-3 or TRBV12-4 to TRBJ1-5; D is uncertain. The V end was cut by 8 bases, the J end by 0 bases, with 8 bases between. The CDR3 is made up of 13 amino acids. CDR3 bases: TGTGCCAGCCAGGCTAATAGCAATCAGCCCCAGCATTTT. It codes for CASQANSNQPQHF.

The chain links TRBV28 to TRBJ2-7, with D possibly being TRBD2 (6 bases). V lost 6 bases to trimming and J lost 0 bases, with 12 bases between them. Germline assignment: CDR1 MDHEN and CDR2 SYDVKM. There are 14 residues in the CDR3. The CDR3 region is CASRSGTLSYEQYF. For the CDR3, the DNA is TGTGCCAGCAGATCCGGGACTCTCTCCTACGAGCAGTACTTC.

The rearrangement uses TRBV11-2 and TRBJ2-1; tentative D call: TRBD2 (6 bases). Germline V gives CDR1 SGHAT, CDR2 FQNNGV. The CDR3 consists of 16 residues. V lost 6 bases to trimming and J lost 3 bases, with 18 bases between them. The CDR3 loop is CASSFSPGEHYNEQFF. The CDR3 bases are TGTGCCAGCAGTTTTTCCCCGGGGGAGCACTACAATGAGCAGTTCTTC.

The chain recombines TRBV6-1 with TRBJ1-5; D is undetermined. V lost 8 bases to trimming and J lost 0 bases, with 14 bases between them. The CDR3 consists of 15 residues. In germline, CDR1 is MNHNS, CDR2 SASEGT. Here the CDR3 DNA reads TGTGCCAGCGGCCGGGATAGGGATAGCAATCAGCCCCAGCATTTT. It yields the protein CASGRDRDSNQPQHF.

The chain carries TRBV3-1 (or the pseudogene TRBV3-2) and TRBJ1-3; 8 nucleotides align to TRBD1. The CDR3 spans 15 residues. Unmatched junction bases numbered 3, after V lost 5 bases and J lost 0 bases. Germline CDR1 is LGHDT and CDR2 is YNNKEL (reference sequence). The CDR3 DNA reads TGTGCCAGCAGCTGGGACAGGATCTCTGGAAACACCATATATTTT. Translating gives CASSWDRISGNTIYF.